This entry is about one T cell receptor (beta chain). The source of the sample is a study of blood T cell repertoires in COVID-19. Study-wide context: In each case, the material was cDNA or gDNA derived from T cells, B-cell-depleted T cells, or PBMCs.

The CDR3 sequence is 13 residues long. CDR1 is SGHRS and CDR2 is YFSETQ in the germline V gene. Trimming removed 0 bases from V and 7 bases from J, with 5 bases in between. In the source study's methods: Reference gene primers were amplified, and this amplification served to estimate nucleated cell counts. Profiled with immunoSEQ multiplex PCR; TCRdb holds only in-frame clones, not every one. V and J calls and clone size are those listed in that table; D and trimming were worked out from the DNA. The data show almost 200,000 clones, with around 81% seen just once and about 0.95% held by the top ten. Source material: peripheral blood. The clonotype originates from a man in his 60s with COVID-19, enrolled during active disease. V usage is TRBV5-1 and J usage is TRBJ1-6; D gene unclear. As DNA, the CDR3 is TGCGCCAGCAGCTTGGGAGGGAATTCACCCCTCCACTTT. Translating gives CASSLGGNSPLHF.